A selection of T cell receptor beta chains follows, all from one sample in a study of PD-L1 blockade in urothelial cancer. Sequenced by immunoSEQ multiplex PCR; TCRdb stores in-frame clones only, minus some. Among about 87,000 clones listed, over 80% were seen once. The source material was PBMCs, sampled around atezolizumab (anti-PD-L1) treatment. All receptors derive from a man in his sixties with urothelial cancer. Both conserved end residues are trimmed from each CDR3.

V gene	J gene	CDR3 protein
TRBV5-1	TRBJ1-4	ASRVGSTEKLF
TRBV20-1	TRBJ1-2	SARHPYGYT
TRBV11-2	TRBJ1-2	ASSLDRAGGYT
TRBV25-1	TRBJ1-1	ASRDRFDTEAF
TRBV7-7	TRBJ2-3	ASSLAEGDTQY
TRBV2	TRBJ2-3	ASRNQRGGPDTQY
TRBV27	TRBJ2-1	ASSFVTSYNEQF
TRBV4-3	TRBJ2-2	ASSQATGQVRTGELF
TRBV7-2	TRBJ2-2	ASSFSWNTGELF
TRBV7-3	TRBJ2-5	ASSLTGANQETQY
TRBV6-6	TRBJ2-3	ASSSDGDTQY
TRBV7-9	TRBJ2-3	ASSRLRQASGSDTQY
TRBV18	TRBJ2-7	ASSPEGEGSEQY
TRBV7-9	TRBJ2-7	ASSLGQNSNEQY
TRBV11-1	TRBJ2-7	ASSRGGAYEQY
TRBV7-6	TRBJ2-1	ASSLGQGRGNEQF
TRBV29-1	TRBJ2-2	SVEAQRGNTGELF
TRBV4-1	TRBJ1-1	ASSQGQTMNTEAF
TRBV28	TRBJ2-3	ASSVSDTQY
TRBV28	TRBJ2-1	ASTGASGRSIYNEQF
TRBV9	TRBJ2-1	ASSVQGSSYNEQF
TRBV18	TRBJ1-1	ASSPGVQGSMNTEAF
TRBV11-2	TRBJ2-5	ASRRGGESQETQY
TRBV6-4	TRBJ2-1	ASKPTDYNEQF
TRBV6-1	TRBJ1-2	ASSDWGRNYGYT
TRBV4-1	TRBJ2-7	ASSQDSLAGEGEQY
TRBV2	TRBJ2-1	ASRDRERGGRFEQF
TRBV6-5	TRBJ2-7	ASTSDRGYEQY
TRBV28	TRBJ1-5	ASSLSVGGGNQPQH
TRBV6-1	TRBJ2-7	ASSEVAGATYEQY
TRBV19	TRBJ1-1	ASREAGPAGTEAF
TRBV7-2	TRBJ2-6	ASSLVAGLGANVLT
TRBV10-3	TRBJ2-7	AISQGQAYEQY
TRBV6-1	TRBJ2-3	ASSTGTGSTDTQY
TRBV19	TRBJ2-1	ASTGTSGRRNNEQF
TRBV5-1	TRBJ2-1	ASSLIQGAGNEQF
TRBV27	TRBJ1-5	ASRRDRVQPQH
TRBV5-1	TRBJ2-7	ASSLADRETYEQY
TRBV4-1	TRBJ2-5	ASSQESAGQETQY
TRBV9	TRBJ2-7	ASSVAPSETYEQY
TRBV5-6	TRBJ1-2	ASSLTTVNYGYT
TRBV5-1	TRBJ2-3	ASSGGGALDTQY
TRBV28	TRBJ2-7	ASSFRRTYEQY